What follows is one T cell receptor (beta chain) and its context. The ends lost 4 bases at V and 3 bases at J; junction bases unmatched: 13. CDR1 is SGHAT and CDR2 is FQNNGV in the germline V gene. This CDR3 comprises 19 residues. The data stem from a study of blood T cell repertoires in COVID-19. As for the study in general: Samples of COVID-19 (acute and convalescent) were obtained from the United States, Italy and Spain. Sources were T cells, B-cell-depleted T cells, or PBMCs; the material itself was cDNA or gDNA.

Original processing notes: How many nucleated cells were present was estimated from reference gene primer amplification. Sequencing was performed with immunoSEQ multiplex PCR; in TCRdb, only in-frame clones are kept and a portion is missing. V, J and clone size reflect that table, while D and trimming were determined from the DNA. Of roughly 120,000 clones in the sample, 90% were seen once. Sequences were obtained from peripheral blood. The chain employs TRBV11-2 and TRBJ2-2, with 11 positions matching TRBD2. This TCR came from a human donor in a cohort sampled during active COVID-19. The CDR3: CASSSLFQTSGTYTGELFF. The CDR3 DNA sequence: TGTGCCAGCAGCTCCCTATTTCAGACTAGCGGGACCTACACCGGGGAGCTGTTTTTT.